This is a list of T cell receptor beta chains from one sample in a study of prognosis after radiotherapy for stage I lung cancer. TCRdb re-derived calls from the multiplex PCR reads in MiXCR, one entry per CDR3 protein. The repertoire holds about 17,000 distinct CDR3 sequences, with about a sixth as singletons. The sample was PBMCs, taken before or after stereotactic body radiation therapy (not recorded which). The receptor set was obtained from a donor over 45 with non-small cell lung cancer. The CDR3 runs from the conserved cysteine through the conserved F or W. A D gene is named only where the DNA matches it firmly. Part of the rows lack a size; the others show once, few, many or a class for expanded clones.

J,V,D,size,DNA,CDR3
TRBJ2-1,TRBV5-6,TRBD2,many,TGTGCCAGCAGCTTGGGACTAGCGGGGGGGCGCTTTCAATTC,CASSLGLAGGRFQF
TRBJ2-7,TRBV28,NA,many,TGTGCCAGCAGGATCCCAGGACAGAACGGCTACGAGCAGTACTTC,CASRIPGQNGYEQYF
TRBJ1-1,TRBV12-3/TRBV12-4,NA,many,TGTGCCAGCAGCCTCCGATTGGAGACTGAAGCTTTCTTT,CASSLRLETEAFF
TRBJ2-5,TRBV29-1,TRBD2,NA,TGCAGCGGGGGGGGTTACCAAGAGACCCAGTACTTC,CSGGGYQETQYF
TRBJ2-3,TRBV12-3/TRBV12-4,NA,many,TGTGCCAGCAGCCGGGACGGACTCACAGATACGCAGTATTTT,CASSRDGLTDTQYF
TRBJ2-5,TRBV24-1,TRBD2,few,TGTGCCACCAGTGAGACTAGCGGGGGGTGGGAGACCCAGTACTTC,CATSETSGGWETQYF
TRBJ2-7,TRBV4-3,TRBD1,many,TGCGCCAGCAGCCATCGAACAGGGGCCTCCTACGAGCAGTACTTC,CASSHRTGASYEQYF
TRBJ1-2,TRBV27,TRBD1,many,TGTGCCAGCAGTTCCTCGGACAGGGTCTATGGCTACACCTTC,CASSSSDRVYGYTF
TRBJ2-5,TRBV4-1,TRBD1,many,TGCGCCAGCAGCCCCCGAGACAGGGGGAGGGAGACCCAGTACTTC,CASSPRDRGRETQYF
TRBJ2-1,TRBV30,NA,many,TGTAGCGCGGCGGCGTGGGGCGGGATCCAGGGGCGGTACAATGAGCAGTTCTTC,CSAAAWGGIQGRYNEQFF
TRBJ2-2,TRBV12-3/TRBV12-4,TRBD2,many,TGTGCCAGCAGTCCGACTAGCGGGGGGAACACCGGGGAGCTGTTTTTT,CASSPTSGGNTGELFF
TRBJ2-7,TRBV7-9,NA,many,TGTGCCAGCAGCTTAGATCAGGTCCGCGAGCAGTACTTC,CASSLDQVREQYF
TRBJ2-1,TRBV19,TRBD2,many,TGTGCCAGTAGTATAATTCCACTAGCGGGAGGGGTACGGCAGTTCTTC,CASSIIPLAGGVRQFF
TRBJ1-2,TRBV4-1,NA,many,TGCGCCAGCAGCCCAAGTAGCTCGGGTGGCTATGGCTACACCTTC,CASSPSSSGGYGYTF
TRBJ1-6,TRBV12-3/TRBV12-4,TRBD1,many,TGTGCCAGCAGGAAAGGGGGCGTTGGTTCACCCCTCCACTTT,CASRKGGVGSPLHF
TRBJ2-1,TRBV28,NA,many,TGTGCCAGCAGTTTTGTGGACTCCTACAATGAGCAGTTCTTC,CASSFVDSYNEQFF
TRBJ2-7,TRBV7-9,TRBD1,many,TGTGCCAGCAGCCGACAGGGTTCCTACGAGCAGTACTTC,CASSRQGSYEQYF
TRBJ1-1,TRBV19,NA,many,TGTGCCAGTAGTCTCTACAGGACGGGGAACACTGAAGCTTTCTTT,CASSLYRTGNTEAFF
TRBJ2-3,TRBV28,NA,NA,TGTGCCAGCAGCCGCCGAAATAACACTATGGGTCCAGATACGCAGTATTTT,CASSRRNNTMGPDTQYF
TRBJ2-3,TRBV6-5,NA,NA,TGTGCCAGCAGTTATCTGCGAGGGGCAACAGATACGCAGTATTTT,CASSYLRGATDTQYF
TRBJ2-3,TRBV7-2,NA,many,TGTGCCAGCAGCCGCACAGATACGCAGTATTTT,CASSRTDTQYF
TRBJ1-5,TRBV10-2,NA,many,TGCGCCAGCAATACCGTTCAGTCCCATAGCAATCAGCCCCAGCATTTT,CASNTVQSHSNQPQHF
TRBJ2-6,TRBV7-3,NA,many,TGTGCCAGCAGCTTAACTTCCGGGGCCAACGTCCTGACTTTC,CASSLTSGANVLTF
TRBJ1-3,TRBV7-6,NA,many,TGTGCCAGCAGCTTGACCGGGACGGGCTCAGGAAACACCATATATTTT,CASSLTGTGSGNTIYF
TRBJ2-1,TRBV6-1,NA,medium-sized,TGTGCCAGCCAGGAACACATCTCCTACAATGAGCAGTTCTTC,CASQEHISYNEQFF
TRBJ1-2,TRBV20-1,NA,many,TGCAGTGCTAGAGATGGGGGTAACAATGGCTACACCTTC,CSARDGGNNGYTF
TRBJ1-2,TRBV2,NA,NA,TGTGCCAGCGAACGAGGGGGTGCGCGTGGCTACACCTTC,CASERGGARGYTF
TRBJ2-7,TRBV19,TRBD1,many,TGTGCCAGTAGCCTCACCCGGACAGGGATCCACGAGCAGTACTTC,CASSLTRTGIHEQYF
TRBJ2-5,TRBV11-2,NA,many,TGTGCCAGCAGCCCCACCCGGGCTGCCTTGGGGACCCAGTACTTC,CASSPTRAALGTQYF
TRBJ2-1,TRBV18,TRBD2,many,TGTGCCAGCTCACCACGGACTAGCGGGAGGTCGGGGTACAATGAGCAGTTCTTC,CASSPRTSGRSGYNEQFF
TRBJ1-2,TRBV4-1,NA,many,TGCGCCAGCAGCCAACCATCTCGGACCGGGGGCGAAGACGGCGGCTACACCTTC,CASSQPSRTGGEDGGYTF
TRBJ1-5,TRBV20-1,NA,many,TGCAGTGCTAACAGCGAATATAGCAATCAGCCCCAGCATTTT,CSANSEYSNQPQHF
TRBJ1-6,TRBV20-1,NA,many,TGCAGTGCTAGAGGGGGAGGGTCGCGCTATAATTCACCCCTCCACTTT,CSARGGGSRYNSPLHF
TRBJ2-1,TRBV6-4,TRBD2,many,TGTGCCGCCAGACGGACTAGCACTTACAATGAGCAGTTCTTC,CAARRTSTYNEQFF
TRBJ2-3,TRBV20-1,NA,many,TGCAGTGCGAGTGATAGCGGCAGCCCGACAGATACGCAGTATTTT,CSASDSGSPTDTQYF
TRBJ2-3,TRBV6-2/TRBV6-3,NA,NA,TGTGCCAGCAAAGGAGGGTTCCCAGATACGCAGTATTTT,CASKGGFPDTQYF
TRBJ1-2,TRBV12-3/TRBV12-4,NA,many,TGTGCCAGCAGTTTATCAGGGTTTGGCTACACCTTC,CASSLSGFGYTF
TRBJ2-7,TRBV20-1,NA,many,TGCAGTGCTAGAGATCGTGGCAGGGGCAGAGCGCAGTACTTC,CSARDRGRGRAQYF
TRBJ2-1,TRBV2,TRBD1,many,TGTGCCAGCAGGGACAGGGGGGGTTACAATGAGCAGTTCTTC,CASRDRGGYNEQFF
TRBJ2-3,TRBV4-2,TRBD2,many,TGTGCCAGCAGCCCCCTAGCGGTGGGTTTCACAGATACGCAGTATTTT,CASSPLAVGFTDTQYF
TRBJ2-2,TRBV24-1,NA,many,TGTGCCACCAGTGAGTTTAGGGCGGGGAGCACCGGGGAGCTGTTTTTT,CATSEFRAGSTGELFF
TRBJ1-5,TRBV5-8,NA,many,TGTGCCAGCAGCTGGGGTCAAGGGGATCAGCCCCAGCATTTT,CASSWGQGDQPQHF
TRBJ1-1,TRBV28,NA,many,TGTGCCAGCAGTTTGGTAATGAACACTGAAGCTTTCTTT,CASSLVMNTEAFF
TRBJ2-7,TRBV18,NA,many,TGTGCCAGCTCACCTCGGCAAGGGGCCTCCTACGAGCAGCACTTC,CASSPRQGASYEQHF
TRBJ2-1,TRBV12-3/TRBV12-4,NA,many,TGTGCCAGCAGTTTAGGCCAAGGAGATGAGCAGTTCTTC,CASSLGQGDEQFF
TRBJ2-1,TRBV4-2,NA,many,TGTGCCAGCAGCCAAGATACTAGGGGGGTCGGGGAGTTCTTC,CASSQDTRGVGEFF
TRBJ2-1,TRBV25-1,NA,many,TGTGCCAGCAGAACGCGACAGGCTGGAGGGGAGCAGTTCTTC,CASRTRQAGGEQFF
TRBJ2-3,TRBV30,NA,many,TGTGCCTGGAGTGAGGTCCGAGCCACAGATACGCAGTATTTT,CAWSEVRATDTQYF
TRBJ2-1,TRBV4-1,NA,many,TGCGCCAGCAGACCGCGCCCCCTGAGAGGTTCCTACAATGAGCAGTTCTTC,CASRPRPLRGSYNEQFF
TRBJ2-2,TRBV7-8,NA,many,TGTGCCAGCAGGCCCGTGAACACCGGGGAGCTGTTTTTT,CASRPVNTGELFF
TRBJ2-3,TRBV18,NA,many,TGTGCCAGCTCATCTATACAGGGAACCACAGATACGCAGTATTTT,CASSSIQGTTDTQYF